This passage covers 26 T cell receptor beta chains from one sample sequenced in a study of shared clonotypes between healthy human individuals. This table comes from immunoSEQ multiplex PCR, and its TCRdb copy is limited to in-frame clones, with some not included. The repertoire holds more than 550,000 clones, with roughly two thirds as singletons. The sample consisted of memory CD4+ T cells sorted from blood. Documented subset: CD45RA-negative fraction. These receptors all stem from a woman aged 30 to 39 in good health.

CDR3 loop: CAISDPTESYEQYF. CDR3 bases: TGTGCCATCAGTGATCCGACTGAGTCCTACGAGCAGTACTTC. The V call is TRBV10-3, the J call TRBJ2-7; D is undetermined. This CDR3 contains 14 residues. V was trimmed by 3 bases and J by 1 base, leaving 10 bases between them. Germline CDR1 reads ENHRY; CDR2 reads SYGVKD.

The chain joins TRBV5-1 to TRBJ1-4, with D perhaps matching TRBD1 (6 bases). Germline V gene data show CDR1 as SGHRS and CDR2 as YFSETQ. CDR3 size: 14 residues. Trimming left V 4 bases short and J 7 bases short, with 14 bases between. The CDR3 sequence: CASSPTGGGEKLFF. Here the CDR3 DNA reads TGCGCCAGCAGCCCGACAGGAGGAGGTGAAAAACTGTTTTTT. The whole variable domain, filled in from reference TRBV5-1 and TRBJ1-4, reads KAGVTQTPRYLIKTRGQQVTLSCSPISGHRSVSWYQQTPGQGLQFLFEYFSETQRNKGNFPGRFSGRQFSNSRSEMNVSTLELGDSALYLCASSPTGGGEKLFFGSGTQLSVL.

Concerning this clone itself: Other DNA sequences from this sample encode an identical CDR3 as well. This chain connects TRBV30 to TRBJ2-1; D perhaps matches TRBD2 (6 bases). From germline, CDR1 is GTSNPN and CDR2 SVGIG (reference sequence). V was trimmed by 5 bases and J by 4 bases, leaving 6 bases between them. This CDR3 has 11 amino acids. CDR3 sequence: CAWRGYNEQFF. The CDR3, as DNA: TGTGCCTGGCGGGGGTACAATGAGCAGTTCTTC.

The V call is TRBV6-1, the J call TRBJ2-2; possible D gene TRBD2, 6 bases. The CDR3 is made up of 17 amino acids. Trimming stripped 0 bases from V and 6 bases from J, with 17 bases between. Germline V CDR1 and CDR2: MNHNS, SASEGT. This CDR3 reads CASSEAAGRRRAGELFF. The CDR3, as DNA: TGTGCCAGCAGTGAAGCGGCAGGGAGGCGGCGGGCCGGGGAGCTGTTTTTT.

This chain links TRBV9 with TRBJ2-1, with D maybe TRBD2 (5 bases). CDR3 length: 14 amino acids. CDR1 SGDLS and CDR2 YYNGEE come from the germline V gene. Trimming shortened V by 5 bases and J by 4 bases, and 13 bases separated the two germline ends. This CDR3 reads CASSPSGGYNEQFF. CDR3 bases: TGTGCCAGCAGTCCCTCCGGAGGATACAATGAGCAGTTCTTC. The variable domain in full, with the rest retrieved from reference TRBV9 and TRBJ2-1, is DSGVTQTPKHLITATGQRVTLRCSPRSGDLSVYWYQQSLDQGLQFLIQYYNGEERAKGNILERFSAQQFPDLHSELNLSSLELGDSALYFCASSPSGGYNEQFFGPGTRLTVL.

V gene TRBV6-5 combines with J gene TRBJ1-3; the D gene is possibly TRBD1 (5 bases). The length of the CDR3 is 13 residues. Trimming took 6 bases from V and 4 from J, leaving 10 bases between them. The germline gives CDR1 MNHEY, CDR2 SVGAGI. CDR3: CASSNSGGNTIYF. CDR3 DNA: TGTGCCAGCAGCAACTCAGGGGGAAACACCATATATTTT.

This chain uses TRBV5-1 with TRBJ2-1; 10 bases map to TRBD2. Germline V gene lookup returns CDR1 SGHRS and CDR2 YFSETQ. The CDR3 loop spans 18 amino acids. V lost 6 bases and J lost 7; bases outside the gene matches: 19. For the CDR3, the DNA is TGCGCCAGCACAGCCCCTTTAAAGCGGGAGGGCCGTTTTAATGAGCAGTTCTTC. As protein: CASTAPLKREGRFNEQFF.

V gene TRBV7-9 combines with J gene TRBJ2-2, with D perhaps being TRBD1 or TRBD2 (5 bases each). Trimming pared 6 bases from V and 0 bases from J, leaving 11 bases between. The CDR3 runs 15 residues. In germline, CDR1 is SEHNR, CDR2 FQNEAQ (reference sequence). The CDR3 region is CASRPGPPNTGELFF. In nucleotides, the CDR3 is TGTGCCAGCAGGCCGGGACCGCCGAACACCGGGGAGCTGTTTTTT.

The chain uses TRBV5-5 and TRBJ1-5; D ambiguous. This CDR3 has 13 amino acids. Trimming removed 4 bases from V and 5 bases from J, with 10 bases in between. Germline CDR1 reads SGHKS; CDR2 reads YYEKEE (reference sequence). CDR3 sequence (DNA): TGTGCCAGCAGCCCCCATGTCGATCAGCCCCAGCATTTT. Translated, it gives CASSPHVDQPQHF.

In this sample, this clone turned up once. This CDR3 is also generated by other DNA sequences in the sample. J is TRBJ1-1 and V is TRBV5-1; unclear D gene. This CDR3 region has 13 residues. Germline CDR1 SGHRS, CDR2 YFSETQ. Trimming took off 0 bases at V and 4 bases at J, with 7 bases between the two ends. The CDR3 DNA reads TGCGCCAGCAGCTTGGAAGCTCCCACTGAAGCTTTCTTT. Protein sequence: CASSLEAPTEAFF.

The chain couples TRBV2 to TRBJ2-5; D possibly corresponds to TRBD1 (5 bases). CDR1 SNHLY and CDR2 FYNNEI come from the germline V gene. CDR3 length: 14 residues. Trimming cost V 1 base and J 4 bases, with 10 bases left between them. As DNA, the CDR3 is TGTGCCAGCAGTGAAGAATACAGGAGAGAGACCCAGTACTTC. It yields the protein CASSEEYRRETQYF.

The V and J genes are TRBV2 and TRBJ2-5, with TRBD2 matching 14 bases. V lost 5 bases, J lost 5 bases, and 4 bases stayed unmatched. CDR3 length: 15 amino acids. CDR1 is SNHLY, CDR2 FYNNEI, per germline. The CDR3 protein is CASSLTSGRAETQYF. The CDR3 region has the DNA TGTGCCAGCAGTTTGACTAGCGGGAGGGCGGAGACCCAGTACTTC.

The chain is built from TRBV11-2 and TRBJ2-5; tentatively, D is TRBD1 or TRBD2 (5 bases each). V gave up 4 bases and J gave up 1 base, with 13 bases separating them. The CDR3 contains 15 residues. CDR1 SGHAT and CDR2 FQNNGV come from the germline V gene. CDR3 amino acids: CASSSLGERQETQYF. CDR3 coding DNA: TGTGCCAGCAGCTCGCTGGGGGAGCGCCAAGAGACCCAGTACTTC. Supplemented by reference TRBV11-2 and TRBJ2-5, the full variable domain reads EAGVAQSPRYKIIEKRQSVAFWCNPISGHATLYWYQQILGQGPKLLIQFQNNGVVDDSQLPKDRFSAERLKGVDSTLKIQPAKLEDSAVYLCASSSLGERQETQYFGPGTRLLVL.

The rearrangement uses TRBV19 and TRBJ1-4; D uncertain. The CDR3 has 14 amino acids. Per germline, CDR1 LNHDA and CDR2 SQIVND (reference sequence). V was trimmed by 3 bases and J by 8 bases, leaving 13 bases between them. This chain's CDR3 is CASSIGPPGEKLFF. CDR3 DNA: TGTGCCAGTAGTATTGGGCCACCAGGCGAAAAACTGTTTTTT.

The chain uses TRBV19 and TRBJ1-2; TRBD1 aligns across 7 bases. V dropped 7 bases and J dropped 3; count of bases not matched to a gene: 14. CDR1 is LNHDA and CDR2 is SQIVND in the germline V gene (reference sequence). This CDR3 contains 16 residues. The CDR3 sequence: CASTPLGQAGDYGYTF. CDR3 sequence (DNA): TGTGCCAGTACCCCCCTCGGACAGGCTGGGGACTATGGCTACACCTTC.

Notes on this clone: Other DNA sequences in this sample translate to the same CDR3. The genes are TRBV15 and TRBJ2-1; no clear D gene. Germline values: CDR1 LNHNV, CDR2 YYDKDF (reference sequence). V dropped 0 bases and J dropped 10 bases, with 7 bases sitting between them. This CDR3 is built from 12 residues. The CDR3 reads CATSREVGEQFF. As DNA, the CDR3 is TGTGCCACCAGCAGAGAGGTCGGAGAGCAGTTCTTC.

As for this clone: A read error may produce the germline difference seen at one junction end. The chain joins TRBV28 to TRBJ1-2, with 11 nucleotides matching TRBD1. This CDR3 has 13 amino acids. Germline V lookup: CDR1 MDHEN, CDR2 SYDVKM. The CDR3, as DNA: TGTGCCAGCAGTTCGGGACAGGGGGTGAGTTCGGCCTTC. Residues: CASSSGQGVSSAF.

The genes are TRBV6-6 and TRBJ2-7; 7 nucleotides agree with TRBD1. There are 12 residues in the CDR3. Germline assignment: CDR1 MNHNY and CDR2 SVGAGI (reference sequence). The CDR3 DNA reads as TGTGTTGTAAAGGGGGCAGCCTACGAGCAGTACTTC. It codes for CVVKGAAYEQYF.

This clone has just one count. The V call is TRBV27, the J call TRBJ1-2; D unresolved. Between the trimmed V and J ends, which lost 5 bases and 4 bases, there was a span of 14 bases. The germline V gene encodes CDR1 MNHEY and CDR2 SMNVEV (reference sequence). The CDR3 runs to 14 residues. The CDR3 bases are TGTGCCAGCAGTAAAACGGGGATAGCCTATGGCTACACCTTC. This codes for CASSKTGIAYGYTF.

This chain connects TRBV19 to TRBJ1-2, with TRBD1 identical over 7 bases. V gave up 3 bases and J gave up 1 base; unmatched junction bases: 11. Germline-derived CDR1 and CDR2 are LNHDA and SQIVND (reference sequence). This CDR3 is built from 17 residues. CDR3 nucleotide sequence: TGTGCCAGTAGTATTGGCCTCGACAGGGATATTAACTATGGCTACACCTTC. It codes for CASSIGLDRDINYGYTF.

This clone occurred many times. This sample includes further DNA sequences coding for the same CDR3. The CDR3 DNA follows: TGCGCCAGCAGTCTGGCTTCAGCGTCCTACAATGAGCAGTTCTTC. Its protein product is CASSLASASYNEQFF. V is TRBV5-1 and J is TRBJ2-1, with D unresolved. Trimming cost V 5 bases and J 1 base, with 13 bases left between them. There are 15 residues in the CDR3. CDR1 is SGHRS and CDR2 is YFSETQ in the germline V gene. Full variable domain (remainder filled in from reference TRBV5-1 and TRBJ2-1): KAGVTQTPRYLIKTRGQQVTLSCSPISGHRSVSWYQQTPGQGLQFLFEYFSETQRNKGNFPGRFSGRQFSNSRSEMNVSTLELGDSALYLCASSLASASYNEQFFGPGTRLTVL.

The V gene is TRBV4-2, the J gene TRBJ1-4; TRBD1 aligns across 8 bases. The CDR3 loop spans 16 amino acids. Germline V gene lookup returns CDR1 LGHNA and CDR2 YNFKEQ. V lost 1 base to trimming and J lost 7 bases; unmatched junction nucleotides: 8. The CDR3 spells CASSQGRDRSLEKLFF. The DNA of the CDR3 is TGTGCCAGCAGCCAAGGCCGGGACAGGAGTCTTGAAAAACTGTTTTTT.

DNA for the CDR3: TGTGCCAGCAGCTTAGGAGTCTCCCCAGCCAATGAGCAGTTCTTC. Protein sequence: CASSLGVSPANEQFF. This chain connects TRBV7-3 to TRBJ2-1; D call uncertain. Germline V gene data show CDR1 as SGHTA and CDR2 as FQGTGA. The CDR3 totals 15 residues. The germline V and J ends were trimmed by 2 bases and 6 bases, with 14 bases remaining between them.

The V and J genes are TRBV7-8 and TRBJ2-7; 10 positions match TRBD1. The CDR3 spans 14 residues. Germline CDR1 SGHVS, CDR2 FQNEAQ. V shed 4 bases and J 6 bases; nucleotides not matched to a gene: 6. CDR3 DNA: TGTGCCAGCAGCTCCGGGACAGGGGTCCCCGAGCAGTACTTC. Translated, it gives CASSSGTGVPEQYF.

The J gene is TRBJ2-5, the V gene TRBV15; D perhaps matches TRBD1 (6 bases). Germline CDR1 reads LNHNV; CDR2 reads YYDKDF (reference sequence). The germline V and J ends were trimmed by 5 bases and 11 bases, with 18 bases remaining between them. CDR3 size: 13 residues. CDR3 residues: CATSANRVGEQYF. The DNA for the CDR3 is TGTGCCACCAGCGCTAACAGGGTGGGGGAGCAGTACTTC.

The gene calls are TRBV20-1 and TRBJ2-3; D may correspond to TRBD1 or TRBD2 (5 bases each). Between the trimmed V and J ends, which lost 3 bases and 10 bases, there was a span of 11 bases. Germline assignment: CDR1 DFQATT and CDR2 SNEGSKA (reference sequence). The CDR3 covers 11 residues. In DNA, the CDR3 is TGCAGTGCTAGTAGAGGGACCTCGCAGTATTTT. Protein sequence: CSASRGTSQYF.